This T cell receptor (beta chain) came from a study of T cells in women clearing cervical HPV infection. Study information: Blood came at first lesion visit for cases, post-clearance for controls.

Study-level points and caveats: Each sample's T-cell count was unknown, possibly confounding richness.

Genomic DNA, averaging approximately 1,300 ng per sample, yielded TCR beta CDR3 via immunoSEQ. Using immunoSEQ multiplex PCR, the repertoire was profiled, and TCRdb retains in-frame clones only, with some absent. The table lists some 25,000 clones. Note on this clone: Its antigen is not identified.

This TCR derives from a woman aged 18 to 69 with a cervical HPV16 infection that either progressed to CIN3+ or cleared (not recorded which). The specimen sequenced was blood buffy coat.

CDR3 protein: CASSRDRASGGEDTQYF. The DNA read from the CDR3 is TGTGCCAGCAGCCGCGATAGGGCTAGCGGGGGGGAGGATACG. The chain employs TRBV4-2 and TRBJ2-3; the match to TRBD2 covers 12 bases. The CDR3 extends 3 residues past the end of the read, so its final part is completed from the germline J gene. This CDR3 has 17 residues. After removal of 4 bases from V and 6 bases from J, the junction contained 11 bases not matched to a gene. Per the germline V gene, CDR1 is LGHNA and CDR2 is YNFKEQ.